A single sample gave rise to the 27 T cell receptor beta chains below, sequenced in a study of spatial heterogeneity in lung cancer. Time point noted: blood at routine non-recurrence follow-up after resection. MiXCR, applied by TCRdb to the 5' RACE reads, yields one record per CDR3 protein. Counted here are 85,000 to 100,000 distinct CDR3 sequences, 15% to 20% occurring once; the ten biggest clones make up 20% to 25%. Sequenced material: PBMCs, taken at follow-up. The origin of the receptors is a male donor with early-stage non-small cell lung cancer.

This clonotype was counted between two and nine times. The genes are TRBV11-2 and TRBJ2-3, with a tentative D call TRBD1 (6 bases). This CDR3 contains 14 residues. V was shortened by 1 base and J by 3 bases, with 8 bases between the two germline ends. In germline, CDR1 is SGHAT, CDR2 FQNNGV. DNA for the CDR3: TGTGCCAGCAGCTTAGGCAGGGGTACAGATACGCAGTATTTT. Translated: CASSLGRGTDTQYF.

The chain couples TRBV5-5 to TRBJ1-2, with TRBD1 matching over 7 bases. The V gene end was trimmed by 1 base and the J gene end by 0 bases; junction bases not matched to a gene: 9. The length of the CDR3 is 17 residues. CDR1 is SGHKS and CDR2 is YYEKEE in the germline V gene (reference sequence). CDR3 nucleotide sequence: TGTGCCAGCAGCTTGATGAGGATGACAGGGCCTAACTATGGCTACACCTTC. Translated: CASSLMRMTGPNYGYTF.

The J gene is TRBJ1-4, the V gene TRBV2; D call uncertain. The CDR3 is made up of 14 amino acids. Trimming removed 11 bases from V and 7 bases from J, with 20 bases in between. Per the germline V gene, CDR1 is SNHLY and CDR2 is FYNNEI. The CDR3 loop is CAQLSPQEGEKLFF. The DNA for the CDR3 is TGTGCCCAACTAAGCCCGCAGGAAGGTGAAAAACTGTTTTTT.

The rearrangement links TRBV4-1 to TRBJ1-6, with a possible D match to TRBD1 (6 bases). Germline V gene sequence: CDR1 MGHRA, CDR2 YSYEKL. Deletions cut 1 base from V and 7 bases from J, with 17 bases between. The CDR3 totals 17 residues. The CDR3 nucleotides read TGCGCCAGCAGCCAAGTCCCTCCCGGACAGCGGAATTCACCCCTCCACTTT. It translates to CASSQVPPGQRNSPLHF.

This rearrangement joins TRBV9 to TRBJ1-1; no clear D gene. Trimming took off 4 bases at V and 0 bases at J, with 10 bases between the two ends. This CDR3 contains 14 residues. Germline V CDR1 and CDR2: SGDLS, YYNGEE. The CDR3 coding sequence is TGTGCCAGCAGCACCTATGAAATGAACACTGAAGCTTTCTTT. It is translated as CASSTYEMNTEAFF. The full variable domain, completed using reference TRBV9 and TRBJ1-1, is DSGVTQTPKHLITATGQRVTLRCSPRSGDLSVYWYQQSLDQGLQFLIQYYNGEERAKGNILERFSAQQFPDLHSELNLSSLELGDSALYFCASSTYEMNTEAFFGQGTRLTVV.

The CDR3 DNA follows: TGTGCCAGCAGGTCTCCGGGACTAGCGAGGGGCGGGGAGCTGTTTTTT. The encoded protein is CASRSPGLARGGELFF. The gene calls are TRBV7-8 and TRBJ2-2, with 10 bases matching TRBD2. The CDR3 extends over 16 amino acids. Trimming took 6 bases from V and 7 from J; bases not matched to a gene: 11. Germline lookup yields CDR1 SGHVS and CDR2 FQNEAQ.

Many counts were recorded for this clonotype. The chain joins TRBV5-1 to TRBJ2-3; 8 bases are a match to TRBD1. Losses at the gene ends were 0 bases for V and 5 bases for J; bases not matched to a gene: 8. The CDR3 has 16 residues. CDR1 is SGHRS, CDR2 YFSETQ, per germline. CDR3 region: CASSLDRGAAKDTQYF. Written as DNA, the CDR3 is TGCGCCAGCAGCTTGGACAGGGGGGCGGCAAAAGATACGCAGTATTTT. Using reference TRBV5-1 and TRBJ2-3 for the parts outside the CDR3, the full variable domain is KAGVTQTPRYLIKTRGQQVTLSCSPISGHRSVSWYQQTPGQGLQFLFEYFSETQRNKGNFPGRFSGRQFSNSRSEMNVSTLELGDSALYLCASSLDRGAAKDTQYFGPGTRLTVL.

The sample holds a few counts of this clonotype. V gene TRBV5-8 combines with J gene TRBJ2-3; maybe TRBD2 (6 bases). The germline V and J ends were trimmed by 2 bases and 2 bases, with 15 bases remaining between them. CDR1 is SGHTS and CDR2 is YDEGEE in the germline V gene. This CDR3 region has 16 residues. DNA for the CDR3: TGTGCCAGCAGCTTCCTCGGGTTGGGACTCACAGATACGCAGTATTTT. This codes for CASSFLGLGLTDTQYF.

This clonotype was seen at least ten times. J is TRBJ2-7 and V is TRBV20-1; possible D gene TRBD2, 6 bases. The CDR3 sequence is 15 residues long. Germline V lookup: CDR1 DFQATT, CDR2 SNEGSKA (reference sequence). V dropped 2 bases and J dropped 3 bases, with 17 bases sitting between them. The CDR3 DNA follows: TGCAGTGCTAGACCACTCGGGGCGGGACTCTACGAGCAGTACTTC. Amino acid sequence: CSARPLGAGLYEQYF.

This clonotype was picked up a small number of times. V usage is TRBV28 and J usage is TRBJ1-2, with TRBD1 matching 11 bases. J gave up 4 bases and V 11 bases, and 3 bases lay outside the gene matches. Germline CDR1 and CDR2: MDHEN and SYDVKM. The CDR3 covers 12 residues. CDR3 DNA sequence: TGTGCCGGTGGACAGGGGGCCTATGGCTACACCTTC. Protein product: CAGGQGAYGYTF.

The chain uses TRBV7-3 and TRBJ2-3; 14 nucleotides align to TRBD2. The germline gives CDR1 SGHTA, CDR2 FQGTGA. This CDR3 comprises 17 residues. The junction had 7 bases not matched to a gene; V was cut back by 4 bases and J by 4 bases. CDR3 bases: TGTGCCAGCAGCTCGGGACTAGCGGGAGATCGGGCAGATACGCAGTATTTT. Translating gives CASSSGLAGDRADTQYF.

This clonotype was seen many times. The gene calls are TRBV20-1 and TRBJ2-6; D gene uncertain. Germline CDR1 DFQATT, CDR2 SNEGSKA (reference sequence). CDR3 length: 13 amino acids. The V end was cut by 5 bases, the J end by 0 bases, with 5 bases between. The CDR3 here is CSAPSSGANVLTF. CDR3 nucleotide sequence: TGCAGTGCTCCGAGCTCTGGGGCCAACGTCCTGACTTTC.

This clonotype was seen many times. The V call is TRBV7-9, the J call TRBJ1-5, with no clear D. This CDR3 is built from 14 residues. V was pared by 3 bases and J by 5 bases, with 11 bases between. Germline V lookup: CDR1 SEHNR, CDR2 FQNEAQ (reference sequence). CDR3 DNA: TGTGCCAGCAGCTTCCCAGGCCCCCATCAGCCCCAGCATTTT. As protein: CASSFPGPHQPQHF.

The chain combines TRBV27 with TRBJ2-3, with 14 bases matching TRBD2. The length of the CDR3 is 16 residues. CDR1 and CDR2 (germline): MNHEY, SMNVEV (reference sequence). The junction had 8 bases not matched to a gene; V was cut back by 5 bases and J by 7 bases. CDR3 protein: CASSPRTSGGPYTQYF. The CDR3 region has the DNA TGTGCCAGCAGTCCTCGGACTAGCGGGGGGCCTTATACGCAGTATTTT.

This rearrangement joins TRBV20-1 to TRBJ2-1; 12 bases fit TRBD2. V lost 6 bases to trimming and J lost 10 bases; unmatched junction nucleotides: 10. CDR1 and CDR2 from the germline V gene are DFQATT and SNEGSKA (reference sequence). The CDR3 is 14 residues long. The CDR3 loop reads CSALRTSGKYEQFF. The CDR3 bases are TGCAGTGCCCTAAGGACTAGCGGGAAATACGAGCAGTTCTTC.

There are many counts of this clonotype. The chain joins TRBV6-2 or TRBV6-3 to TRBJ1-1, with 10 bases matching TRBD1. With V trimmed by 4 bases and J by 5 bases, 13 bases remained unmatched. The CDR3 contains 17 residues. CDR1 is MNHEY, CDR2 SVGEGT, per germline. CDR3 sequence (DNA): TGTGCCAGCAGTTCCTCGATTTCGGGACAGGGGTTTACTGAAGCTTTCTTT. It specifies CASSSSISGQGFTEAFF.

In its sample, this clonotype was seen a few times. J is TRBJ1-5 and V is TRBV20-1; D not resolved. This CDR3 has 14 amino acids. Per germline, CDR1 DFQATT and CDR2 SNEGSKA (reference sequence). Trimming removed 6 bases from V and 0 bases from J, with 12 bases in between. The CDR3 coding sequence is TGCAGTGCAAGTATAGAGTCTAGCAATCAGCCCCAGCATTTT. Residues: CSASIESSNQPQHF.

This clonotype was recorded at least ten times. The chain uses TRBV24-1 and TRBJ1-1; 7 bases are a match to TRBD1. Germline V gene lookup returns CDR1 KGHDR and CDR2 SFDVKD. Losses at the gene ends were 5 bases for V and 4 bases for J; bases not matched to a gene: 6. The CDR3 contains 14 residues. The CDR3 DNA follows: TGTGCCACCAGTGGGGGCACAGGGGCCACTGAAGCTTTCTTT. It yields the protein CATSGGTGATEAFF.

This clonotype has only a few counts. The chain combines TRBV20-1 with TRBJ2-3; 8 bases fit TRBD2. J gave up 7 bases and V 6 bases, and 15 bases lay outside the gene matches. The CDR3 is 15 amino acids. Per germline, CDR1 DFQATT and CDR2 SNEGSKA (reference sequence). CDR3 region: CSAGARGRSLNTQYF. Written as DNA, the CDR3 is TGCAGTGCCGGGGCGCGCGGGAGGAGCTTGAATACGCAGTATTTT.

The rearrangement links TRBV5-6 to TRBJ1-1; 7 positions agree with TRBD1. This CDR3 contains 16 residues. V shed 2 bases, J shed 0 bases, and the junction held 7 bases outside the gene matches. Germline V gene sequence: CDR1 SGHDT, CDR2 YYEEEE. The CDR3 DNA sequence: TGTGCCAGCAGCTTCTACACAGGGGCCTTGAACACTGAAGCTTTCTTT. This encodes CASSFYTGALNTEAFF.

The sample holds a few counts of this clonotype. CDR3 residues: CASSPDHPTSGQSSYNEQFF. DNA for the CDR3: TGTGCCAGCAGCCCCGATCACCCGACTAGCGGACAGAGCTCCTACAATGAGCAGTTCTTC. The chain employs TRBV7-2 and TRBJ2-1; 9 positions agree with TRBD2. The V gene end was trimmed by 5 bases and the J gene end by 0 bases; junction bases not matched to a gene: 17. Germline V gives CDR1 SGHTA, CDR2 FQGNSA. The CDR3 runs to 20 residues.

The rearrangement joins TRBV12-2 to TRBJ1-6. TRBV12-2 is a pseudogene locus. CDR3 size: 14 residues. The CDR3 here is CASRLRGGNSPLHF. In nucleotides, the CDR3 is TGTGCAAGTCGCCTCCGGGGAGGAAATTCACCCCTCCACTTT.

This clonotype was counted only a few times. The V gene is TRBV7-6, the J gene TRBJ1-2; the D gene is possibly TRBD1 (5 bases). The CDR3 runs 13 residues. V dropped 3 bases and J dropped 7 bases, with 12 bases sitting between them. The germline V gene encodes CDR1 SGHVS and CDR2 FNYEAQ. CDR3 in DNA: TGTGCCAGCAGCTTCGGAGGGGTTACTGGCTACACCTTC. This translates into CASSFGGVTGYTF.

This clonotype was counted a few times. The chain recombines TRBV10-3 with TRBJ1-1; D ambiguous. The CDR3 has 13 residues. Germline assignment: CDR1 ENHRY and CDR2 SYGVKD. V was shortened by 6 bases and J by 2 bases, with 10 bases between the two germline ends. The CDR3 is CAIRVAGNTEAFF. CDR3 DNA: TGTGCCATCAGGGTGGCGGGAAACACTGAAGCTTTCTTT.

This clonotype has at least ten counts. This chain joins TRBV19 and TRBJ2-1; possible D gene TRBD2, 6 bases. The germline CDR1 and CDR2 sequences are LNHDA and SQIVND (reference sequence). Trimming removed 4 bases from V and 3 bases from J, with 16 bases in between. The CDR3 spans 16 residues. The CDR3 DNA is TGTGCCAGTAGTAAAGGAATTAGCGGATTCTACAATGAGCAGTTCTTC. Its translation: CASSKGISGFYNEQFF.

Only a few counts were recorded for this clonotype. This chain connects TRBV27 to TRBJ2-1, with TRBD2 identical over 8 bases. The length of the CDR3 is 14 residues. Germline V gene sequence: CDR1 MNHEY, CDR2 SMNVEV (reference sequence). The junction had 2 bases not matched to a gene; V was cut back by 5 bases and J by 2 bases. CDR3 residues: CASSRGRTYNEQFF. CDR3 DNA: TGTGCCAGCAGTCGCGGGAGGACCTACAATGAGCAGTTCTTC.

V gene TRBV29-1 combines with J gene TRBJ2-5; the D gene is possibly TRBD2 (5 bases). The CDR3 totals 14 residues. The V gene's germline CDR1 is SQVTM and CDR2 ANQGSEA. V was shortened by 7 bases and J by 2 bases, with 17 bases between the two germline ends. DNA of the CDR3: TGCAGCGGGTTTCCGGGATCTACTCAAGAGACCCAGTACTTC. Protein: CSGFPGSTQETQYF.